The source of this TCR beta chain is a study of ipilimumab plus nivolumab after autologous stem cell transplantation. Here immunoSEQ multiplex PCR was the method, and the copy in TCRdb shows in-frame clones only, minus some. The table has fewer than 20,000 clones, roughly four fifths seen once. This CDR3 comprises 15 residues. Germline lookup yields CDR1 SGHAT and CDR2 FQNNGV. Unmatched junction bases numbered 7, after V lost 3 bases and J lost 2 bases. The chain employs TRBV11-2 and TRBJ2-7, with TRBD1 matching over 7 bases. The sequence derives from a male donor with diffuse large B-cell lymphoma. The sequenced sample was PBMCs, obtained in a trial of ipilimumab plus nivolumab as post-transplant consolidation. DNA of the CDR3: TGTGCCAGCAGCTTCAACAGGGGTGTTACCTACGAGCAGTACTTC. Translating gives CASSFNRGVTYEQYF.